This is a list of T cell receptor beta chains from one sample in a study of cytomegalovirus exposure and HLA in healthy donors. Using immunoSEQ multiplex PCR, the repertoire was profiled, and TCRdb retains in-frame clones only, with some absent. Of over 100,000 clones listed, 8.5% to 10% are singletons. The sequenced material came from PBMCs. All receptors derive from a man aged 35 to 55 in good health and CMV-seronegative. Each CDR3 is given without its conserved first and last residue. Each record gives: J gene, clone size, V gene, CDR3 protein. Where a row states a size, it is once, few, many or the class of an expanded clone; other rows omit it.

J gene: TRBJ1-4
clone size: few
V gene: TRBV7-2
CDR3 protein: ASSLASSSEKLF

J gene: TRBJ2-7
clone size: NA
V gene: TRBV7-9
CDR3 protein: ASKLSPGYEQY

J gene: TRBJ2-4
clone size: NA
V gene: TRBV7-8
CDR3 protein: ASSLAGTGGFLSIQY

J gene: TRBJ2-1
clone size: few
V gene: TRBV2
CDR3 protein: ATYGTSGVDEQF

J gene: TRBJ1-1
clone size: few
V gene: TRBV27
CDR3 protein: ASSFLGGGTF

J gene: TRBJ1-3
clone size: few
V gene: TRBV2
CDR3 protein: ASSESFSGNTIY

J gene: TRBJ1-2
clone size: NA
V gene: TRBV2
CDR3 protein: ASSGQGAAYGYT

J gene: TRBJ1-2
clone size: few
V gene: TRBV4-1
CDR3 protein: ASSQVRQGQGGGYT

J gene: NA
clone size: few
V gene: TRBV19
CDR3 protein: ATTTGGEDEQY

J gene: TRBJ1-1
clone size: NA
V gene: TRBV5-4
CDR3 protein: ASSNKRGLNTEAF

J gene: TRBJ1-1
clone size: few
V gene: TRBV6-6
CDR3 protein: ASRPLQGLNTEAF

J gene: TRBJ1-5
clone size: few
V gene: TRBV28
CDR3 protein: ASHSTAQPQH

J gene: TRBJ1-6
clone size: NA
V gene: TRBV7-9
CDR3 protein: ASSLSDSGSPLH

J gene: TRBJ1-3
clone size: NA
V gene: TRBV19
CDR3 protein: ASSMSDKSGNTIY

J gene: TRBJ2-2
clone size: NA
V gene: TRBV30
CDR3 protein: ACTGTGSGGELF

J gene: TRBJ2-1
clone size: NA
V gene: TRBV7-6
CDR3 protein: ASSLGEQGYAWNEQF

J gene: TRBJ1-4
clone size: NA
V gene: TRBV7-8
CDR3 protein: ASSAQGRGNEKLF

J gene: TRBJ2-3
clone size: NA
V gene: TRBV6-6
CDR3 protein: ASSYAGAADTQY

J gene: TRBJ2-3
clone size: NA
V gene: TRBV7-3
CDR3 protein: ASSPGLAGNTDTQY

J gene: TRBJ1-4
clone size: few
V gene: TRBV7-3
CDR3 protein: VNRTSPNEKLF

J gene: TRBJ2-1
clone size: NA
V gene: TRBV7-2
CDR3 protein: ASSLRVGDGEQF

J gene: TRBJ2-5
clone size: NA
V gene: TRBV10-3
CDR3 protein: AISEALAGGFQETQY

J gene: TRBJ2-3
clone size: NA
V gene: TRBV4-2
CDR3 protein: ASSQEIAGGSRDTQY

J gene: TRBJ2-5
clone size: few
V gene: TRBV2
CDR3 protein: ASSTRDRVSETQY

J gene: TRBJ1-6
clone size: NA
V gene: TRBV6-5
CDR3 protein: ASSPSGGEDSPLH

J gene: TRBJ2-7
clone size: few
V gene: TRBV6-5
CDR3 protein: ASSGGEAGPYEQY

J gene: TRBJ2-7
clone size: NA
V gene: TRBV19
CDR3 protein: ASSIGFPAYEQY

J gene: TRBJ2-7
clone size: NA
V gene: TRBV29-1
CDR3 protein: SVGQGSDYEQY

J gene: TRBJ1-5
clone size: NA
V gene: TRBV5-6
CDR3 protein: ASSWGQGYNQPQH

J gene: TRBJ1-1
clone size: few
V gene: TRBV4-1
CDR3 protein: ASSLTGRNTEAF

J gene: TRBJ1-1
clone size: NA
V gene: TRBV28
CDR3 protein: ASRVTGHTEAF

J gene: TRBJ2-3
clone size: few
V gene: TRBV5-1
CDR3 protein: ASNPWDSRTDTQY

J gene: TRBJ2-3
clone size: few
V gene: TRBV27
CDR3 protein: ASSLEGRTDTQY

J gene: TRBJ2-7
clone size: NA
V gene: TRBV7-2
CDR3 protein: ASSLAQREQY

J gene: TRBJ2-3
clone size: NA
V gene: TRBV30
CDR3 protein: AWSVTDDTQY

J gene: TRBJ1-5
clone size: few
V gene: TRBV28
CDR3 protein: ASSFRGTNQPQH

J gene: TRBJ2-7
clone size: NA
V gene: TRBV5-1
CDR3 protein: ASSLESVYEQY

J gene: TRBJ1-3
clone size: many
V gene: TRBV6-1
CDR3 protein: ASSEARFFSGNTIY